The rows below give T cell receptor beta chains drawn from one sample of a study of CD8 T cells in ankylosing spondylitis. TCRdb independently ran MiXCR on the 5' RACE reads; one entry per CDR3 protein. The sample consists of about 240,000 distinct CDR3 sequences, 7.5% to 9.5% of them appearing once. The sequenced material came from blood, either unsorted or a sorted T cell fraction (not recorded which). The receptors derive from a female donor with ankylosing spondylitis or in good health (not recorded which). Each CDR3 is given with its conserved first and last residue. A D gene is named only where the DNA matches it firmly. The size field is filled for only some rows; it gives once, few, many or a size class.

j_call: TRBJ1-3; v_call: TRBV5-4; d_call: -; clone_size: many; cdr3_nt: TGTGCCAGCAGCCGTGGCGGGGCAGCTGGAAACACCATATATTTT; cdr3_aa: CASSRGGAAGNTIYF
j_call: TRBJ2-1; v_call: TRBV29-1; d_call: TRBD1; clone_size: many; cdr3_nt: TGCAGCGTTGAAGGGGTAAGGGGGCGTTGGGTCCCGAACAATGAGCAGTTCTTC; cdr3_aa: CSVEGVRGRWVPNNEQFF
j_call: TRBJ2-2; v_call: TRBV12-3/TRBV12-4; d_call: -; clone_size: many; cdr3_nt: TGTGCCAGCAGTTTAGGGGTGGCCGGGGAGCTGTTTTTT; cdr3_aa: CASSLGVAGELFF
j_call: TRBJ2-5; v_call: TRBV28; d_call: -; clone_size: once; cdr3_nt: TGTGCCAGCAGTCTACAGCAGGGAAGAGGAGAGACCCAGTACTTC; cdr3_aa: CASSLQQGRGETQYF
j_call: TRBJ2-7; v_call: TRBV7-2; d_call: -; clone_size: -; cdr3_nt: TGTGCCAGCAGCTTAAACGGGTACGAGCAGTACTTC; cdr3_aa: CASSLNGYEQYF
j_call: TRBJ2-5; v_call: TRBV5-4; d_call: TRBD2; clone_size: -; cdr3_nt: TGTGCCAGCAGCTTACGGGGGGAGCCCAAGACCCAGTACTTC; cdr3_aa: CASSLRGEPKTQYF
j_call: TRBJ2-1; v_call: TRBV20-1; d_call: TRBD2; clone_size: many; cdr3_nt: TGCAGTGCTAGAGTGCGGGGGAGACTGGTTGCTGGAAGGGAGCAGTTCTTC; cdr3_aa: CSARVRGRLVAGREQFF
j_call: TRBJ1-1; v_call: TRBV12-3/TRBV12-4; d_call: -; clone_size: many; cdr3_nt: TGTGCCAGCAGTTTGATATCCATGAACACTGAAGCTTTCTTT; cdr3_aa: CASSLISMNTEAFF
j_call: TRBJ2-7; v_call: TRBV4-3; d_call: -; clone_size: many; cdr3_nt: TGCGCCAGCAGCCAAGAGTCTGCCTACGAGCAGTACTTC; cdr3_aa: CASSQESAYEQYF
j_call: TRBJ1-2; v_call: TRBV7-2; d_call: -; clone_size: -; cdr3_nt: TGTGCCAGCAGCCCCCTATCGGATGGCTACACCTTC; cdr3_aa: CASSPLSDGYTF
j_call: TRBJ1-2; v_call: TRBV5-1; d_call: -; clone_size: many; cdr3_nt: TGTGCCAGCAGCCTAGGACGCGACTATGGCTACACCTTC; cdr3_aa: CASSLGRDYGYTF
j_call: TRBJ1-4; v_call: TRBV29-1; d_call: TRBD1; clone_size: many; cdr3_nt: TGCAGCGTTCCTGGACAGGGGGAATCAACTAATGAAAAACTGTTTTTT; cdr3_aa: CSVPGQGESTNEKLFF
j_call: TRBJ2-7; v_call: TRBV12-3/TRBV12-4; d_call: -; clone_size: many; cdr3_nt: TGTGCCAGCAGCCCCGGACATCAATCGGACGAGCAGTACTTC; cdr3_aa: CASSPGHQSDEQYF
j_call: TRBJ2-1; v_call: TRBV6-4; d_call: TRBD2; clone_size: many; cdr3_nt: TGTGCCAGCAGTGACTCGGGACTAGCGGGAGTTAATGAGCAGTTCTTC; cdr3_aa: CASSDSGLAGVNEQFF
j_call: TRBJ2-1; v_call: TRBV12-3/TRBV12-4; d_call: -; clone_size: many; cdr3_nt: TGTGCCAGCACCCCCGGAGGGCCGGGTAATGAGCAGTTCTTC; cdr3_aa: CASTPGGPGNEQFF
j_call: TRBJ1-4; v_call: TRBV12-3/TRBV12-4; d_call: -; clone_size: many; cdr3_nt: TGTGCCAGCAGTTTAAGAGGGGTTGGAGAAAAACTGTTTTTT; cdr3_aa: CASSLRGVGEKLFF
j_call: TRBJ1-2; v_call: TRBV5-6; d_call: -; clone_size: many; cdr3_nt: TGTGCCAGCAGCTTGGATGACATGGGGGGCTACACCTTC; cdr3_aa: CASSLDDMGGYTF
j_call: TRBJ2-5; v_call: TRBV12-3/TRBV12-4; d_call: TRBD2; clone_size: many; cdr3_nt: TGTGCCAGCAGTCTACTAGCGGGAGGAGAGACCCAGTACTTC; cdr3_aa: CASSLLAGGETQYF
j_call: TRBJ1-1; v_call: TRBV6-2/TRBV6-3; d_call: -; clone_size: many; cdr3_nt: TGTGCCAGCAGCCCGAACGCCTATGAAGCTTTCTTT; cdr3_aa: CASSPNAYEAFF
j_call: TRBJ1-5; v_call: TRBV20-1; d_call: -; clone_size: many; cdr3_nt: TGCAGTGCTAGAGGGCCCAGCCTGTTAATCCCGGGCCGCAATCAGCCCCAGCATTTT; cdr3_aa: CSARGPSLLIPGRNQPQHF
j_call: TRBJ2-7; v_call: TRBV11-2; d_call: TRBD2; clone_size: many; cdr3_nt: TGTGCCAGCAGCTTACCCCCGGGAGGAACAGCATCTAGGTTCGAGCAGTACTTC; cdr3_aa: CASSLPPGGTASRFEQYF
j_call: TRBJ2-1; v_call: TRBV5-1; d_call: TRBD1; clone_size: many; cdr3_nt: TGCGCCAGCACCCGGGACAGGATTTCCTACAATGAGCAGTTCTTC; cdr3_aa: CASTRDRISYNEQFF
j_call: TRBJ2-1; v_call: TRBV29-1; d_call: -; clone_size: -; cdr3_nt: TGCAGCGTTGAAAAGGGGGTCGGGGGGTCCTACAATGAGCAGTTCTTC; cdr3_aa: CSVEKGVGGSYNEQFF
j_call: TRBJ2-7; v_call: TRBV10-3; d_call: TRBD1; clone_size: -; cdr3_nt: TGTGCCATCAGGGGGACAGACGAGCAGTGCTTC; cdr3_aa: CAIRGTDEQCF
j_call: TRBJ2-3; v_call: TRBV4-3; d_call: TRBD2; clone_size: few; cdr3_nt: TGCGCCAGCAGCCAGACCCCCGCGGGAGTAGGAGATACGCAGTATTTT; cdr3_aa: CASSQTPAGVGDTQYF
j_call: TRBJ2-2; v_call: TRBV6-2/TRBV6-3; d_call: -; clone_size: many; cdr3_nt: TGTGCCAGCAGTTATAGACCTAACACCGGGGAGCTGTTTTTT; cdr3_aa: CASSYRPNTGELFF
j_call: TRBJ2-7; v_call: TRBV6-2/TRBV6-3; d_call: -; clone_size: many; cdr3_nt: TGTGCCGGTGAGACGGGCTACGAGCAGTACTTC; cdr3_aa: CAGETGYEQYF
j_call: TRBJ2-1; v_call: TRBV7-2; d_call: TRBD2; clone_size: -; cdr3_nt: TGTGCCAGCAGCTTAGGGGCTAGCGGTTACAATGAGCAGTTCTTC; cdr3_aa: CASSLGASGYNEQFF
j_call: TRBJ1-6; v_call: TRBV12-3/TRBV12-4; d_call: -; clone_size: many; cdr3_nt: TGTGCCAGCAGAAGAGGAACAGGCGGCTCACCCCTCCACTTT; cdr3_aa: CASRRGTGGSPLHF
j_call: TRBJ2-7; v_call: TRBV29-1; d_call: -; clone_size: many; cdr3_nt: TGCAGCGTTGATCAGCCGGGGGCGGGGGAGCAGTACTTC; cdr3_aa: CSVDQPGAGEQYF
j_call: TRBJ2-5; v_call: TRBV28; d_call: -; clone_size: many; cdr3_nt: TGTGCCAGCAGTTTGGGCGGTTACCAAGAGACCCAGTACTTC; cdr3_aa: CASSLGGYQETQYF
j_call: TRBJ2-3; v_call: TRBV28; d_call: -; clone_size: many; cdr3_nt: TGTGCCAGCAGTTTAAGAGGGTTCACAGATACGCAGTATTTT; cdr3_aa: CASSLRGFTDTQYF
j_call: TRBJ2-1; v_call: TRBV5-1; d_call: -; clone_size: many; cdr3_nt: TGCGCCAGCAGCTTGGGGCGCGGCACCTACAATGAGCAGTTCTTC; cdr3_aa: CASSLGRGTYNEQFF
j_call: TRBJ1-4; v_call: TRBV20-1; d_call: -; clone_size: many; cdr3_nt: TGCAGTGCTAGATCGGGGGGGTCCTTCGATGAAAAACTGTTTTTT; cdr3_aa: CSARSGGSFDEKLFF
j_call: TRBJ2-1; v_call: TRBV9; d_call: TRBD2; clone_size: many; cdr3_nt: TGTGCCAGCAGCGTAGGGACTAGCGGTTTAGTGGGTGAGCAGTTCTTC; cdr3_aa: CASSVGTSGLVGEQFF
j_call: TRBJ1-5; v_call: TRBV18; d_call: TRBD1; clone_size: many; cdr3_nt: TGTGCCAGCTCACCACGGGGCGGGACAGACTATAGCAATCAGCCCCAGCATTTT; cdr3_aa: CASSPRGGTDYSNQPQHF
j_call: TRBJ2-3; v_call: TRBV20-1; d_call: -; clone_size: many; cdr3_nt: TGCAGTGTCCGAGGCGAAGGGAAAATTAACACCGATACGCAGTATTTT; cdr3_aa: CSVRGEGKINTDTQYF
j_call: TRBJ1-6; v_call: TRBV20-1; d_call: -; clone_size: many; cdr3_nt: TGCAGTGCTAGAGATCTGCTCCATTCACCCCTCCACTTT; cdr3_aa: CSARDLLHSPLHF
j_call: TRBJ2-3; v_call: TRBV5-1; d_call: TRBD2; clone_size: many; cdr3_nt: TGCGCCAGCAGCTTAGAACTAGCGACCACAGATACGCAGTATTTT; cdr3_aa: CASSLELATTDTQYF
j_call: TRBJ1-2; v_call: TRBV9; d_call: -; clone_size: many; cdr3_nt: TGTGCCAGCAACGGGGGACGGAGCTACTATGGCTACACCTTC; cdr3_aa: CASNGGRSYYGYTF
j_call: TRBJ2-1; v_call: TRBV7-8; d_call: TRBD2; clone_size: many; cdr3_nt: TGTGCCAGCAGCTCCTCGACGGGAGGCGATAACAATGAGCAGTTCTTC; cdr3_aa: CASSSSTGGDNNEQFF
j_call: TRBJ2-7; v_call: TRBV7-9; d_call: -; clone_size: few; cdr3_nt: TGTGCCAGCAGCTTATCAGCTGCCGAGCAGTACTTC; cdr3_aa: CASSLSAAEQYF
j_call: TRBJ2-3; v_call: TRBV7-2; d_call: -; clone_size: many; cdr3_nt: TGTGCCAGCAGCTTTGACCCCGCGGGGCCGTTCACAGATACGCAGTATTTT; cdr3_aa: CASSFDPAGPFTDTQYF
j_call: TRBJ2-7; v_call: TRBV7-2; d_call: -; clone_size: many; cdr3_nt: TGTGCCAGCAGCTACCGGGGCGGCCTATCCTACGAGCAGTACTTC; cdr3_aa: CASSYRGGLSYEQYF
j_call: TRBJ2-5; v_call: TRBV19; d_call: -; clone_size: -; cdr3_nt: TGTGCCAGCGGCAGGGTCCAAGAGACCCAGTACTTC; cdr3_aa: CASGRVQETQYF
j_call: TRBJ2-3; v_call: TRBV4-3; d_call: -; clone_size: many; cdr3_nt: TGCGCCAGCAGCCAAGAACGGCCAGATACGCAGTATTTT; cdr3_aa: CASSQERPDTQYF
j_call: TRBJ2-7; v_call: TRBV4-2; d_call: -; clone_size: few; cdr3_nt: TGTGCCAGCAGCCCACTGGGGGTCTACGAGCAGTACTTC; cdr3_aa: CASSPLGVYEQYF
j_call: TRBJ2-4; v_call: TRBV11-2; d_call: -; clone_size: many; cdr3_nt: TGTGCCAGCAGCTTCGAGGGAGTCCGGATTCAGTACTTC; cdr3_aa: CASSFEGVRIQYF
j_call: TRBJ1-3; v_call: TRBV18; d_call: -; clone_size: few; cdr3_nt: TGTGCCAGCTCAATCAGTGGAGACTCTGGAAACACCATATATTTT; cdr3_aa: CASSISGDSGNTIYF
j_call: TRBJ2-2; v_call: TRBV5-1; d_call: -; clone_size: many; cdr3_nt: TGCGCCAGCAGCTTTGCCTGGGTGGACACCGGGGAGCTGTTTTTT; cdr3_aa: CASSFAWVDTGELFF